This T cell receptor (beta chain) was found in a study of identical twins. Healthy Caucasians made up all donors. Study observations and caveats: Modelling approaches yielded underestimates of out-of-frame TCR alpha sharing between monozygotic twins. Cord blood beta clonotypes present at high abundance carried fewer insertions; no such pattern appeared in memory repertoires.

Each CDR3 protein gets one entry after TCRdb re-called the 5' RACE reads with MiXCR. The sample consists of about 280,000 distinct CDR3 sequences, about 8.3% of them appearing once. Unmatched junction bases numbered 8, after V lost 7 bases and J lost 6 bases. In germline, CDR1 is MDHEN, CDR2 SYDVKM. The CDR3 has 15 residues. This clonotype has at least ten counts. Its antigen is currently unknown. The data were also submitted as part of a second study, on yellow fever vaccine responses in identical twins.

This receptor was identified in a woman younger than 30 in good health. Material: memory (CD45RO+) T cells sorted from blood. The chain carries TRBV28 and TRBJ2-1, with 11 bases fitting TRBD2. The CDR3 spells CASIRGTSGSNEQFF. CDR3 nucleotides: TGTGCCAGCATCCGAGGCACTAGCGGGAGCAATGAGCAGTTCTTC.